This T cell receptor beta chain derives from a study of blood T cell repertoires in COVID-19. As for the study in general: The United States, Italy and Spain supplied acute and convalescent COVID-19 samples. T cells, B-cell-depleted T cells, or PBMCs provided the cDNA or gDNA that served as material.

The Seattle patients joined while their infection was active and were tracked longitudinally afterward. V shed 3 bases and J shed 4 bases, with 10 bases lying between them. Germline-derived CDR1 and CDR2 are KGHSH and LQKENI. The CDR3 spans 14 residues. This clone was seen just once. Under the authors' procedure: It was from reference gene primer amplification that nucleated cell counts were estimated. Clones were read by immunoSEQ multiplex PCR, and TCRdb kept only the in-frame ones, dropping some. Clonal size and the V and J genes are those of that table, whereas D and trimming came from the DNA. The data show about 390,000 clones, around 87% seen once.

The V and J genes are TRBV18 and TRBJ1-3; D is undetermined. Sequenced: peripheral blood. This TCR came from a woman in her fifties or sixties with COVID-19, enrolled during active disease. The DNA of the CDR3 is TGTGCCAGCTCACCCTCTCAGATAGGAAACACCATATATTTT. Its translation is CASSPSQIGNTIYF.